Here is one T cell receptor beta chain with its context. These data belong to a study of blood T cell repertoires in COVID-19. Study in general: Both acute and convalescent COVID-19 samples were obtained from the United States, Italy and Spain. The analysed material was cDNA or gDNA that came from T cells, B-cell-depleted T cells, or PBMCs.

As processed by the authors: Quantification of nucleated cells was approximated via reference gene primer amplification. The table came from immunoSEQ multiplex PCR; TCRdb's copy has only in-frame clones and leaves some out. For V, J and clone size, that table is used; D and trimming come from the DNA. Among fewer than 100,000 clones listed, approximately 86% were seen once. Sample: peripheral blood. The sequence was obtained from a man in his 60s with acute or convalescent COVID-19.

CDR3 in DNA: TGTGCCAGCAGCAAAGCCTCTAGGGGCGCGAGGGGACACCTTTATTTGACCGATACGCAGTATTTT. Its translation: CASSKASRGARGHLYLTDTQYF. The chain joins TRBV21-1 to TRBJ2-3; the table's D call TRBD1 went unverified against the DNA. TRBV21-1 is classified as a pseudogene. The CDR3 has 22 residues.